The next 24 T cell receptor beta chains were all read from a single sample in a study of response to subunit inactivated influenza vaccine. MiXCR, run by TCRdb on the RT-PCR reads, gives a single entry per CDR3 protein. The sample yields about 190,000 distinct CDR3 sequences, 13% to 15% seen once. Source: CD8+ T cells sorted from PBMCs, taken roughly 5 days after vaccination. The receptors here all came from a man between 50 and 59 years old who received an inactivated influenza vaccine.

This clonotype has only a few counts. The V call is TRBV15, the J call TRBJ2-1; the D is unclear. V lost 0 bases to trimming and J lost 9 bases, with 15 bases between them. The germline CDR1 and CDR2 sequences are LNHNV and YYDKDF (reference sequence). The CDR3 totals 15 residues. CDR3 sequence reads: CATSREDVSVGEQFF. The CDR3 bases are TGTGCCACCAGCAGAGAAGATGTATCGGTCGGTGAGCAGTTCTTC. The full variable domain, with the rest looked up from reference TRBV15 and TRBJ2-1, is DAMVIQNPRYQVTQFGKPVTLSCSQTLNHNVMYWYQQKSSQAPKLLFHYYDKDFNNEADTPDNFQSRRPNTSFCFLDIRSPGLGDTAMYLCATSREDVSVGEQFFGPGTRLTVL.

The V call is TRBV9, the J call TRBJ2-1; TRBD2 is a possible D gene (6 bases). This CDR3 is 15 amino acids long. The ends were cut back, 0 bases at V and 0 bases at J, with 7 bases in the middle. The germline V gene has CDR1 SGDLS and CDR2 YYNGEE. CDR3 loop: CASSVGLVSYNEQFF. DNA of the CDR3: TGTGCCAGCAGCGTAGGACTAGTCTCCTACAATGAGCAGTTCTTC.

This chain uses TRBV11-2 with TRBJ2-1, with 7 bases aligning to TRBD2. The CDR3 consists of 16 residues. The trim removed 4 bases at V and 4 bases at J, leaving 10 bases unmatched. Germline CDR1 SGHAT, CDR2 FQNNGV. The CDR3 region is CASSWGGTGEYNEQFF. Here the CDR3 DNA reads TGTGCCAGCAGCTGGGGGGGAACGGGGGAATACAATGAGCAGTTCTTC.

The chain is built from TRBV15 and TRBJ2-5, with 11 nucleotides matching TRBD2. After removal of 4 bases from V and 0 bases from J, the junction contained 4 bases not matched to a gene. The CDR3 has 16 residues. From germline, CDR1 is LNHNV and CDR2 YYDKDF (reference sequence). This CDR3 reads CATSTGLAGDQETQYF. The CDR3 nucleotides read TGTGCCACCAGCACCGGACTAGCGGGTGACCAAGAGACCCAGTACTTC.

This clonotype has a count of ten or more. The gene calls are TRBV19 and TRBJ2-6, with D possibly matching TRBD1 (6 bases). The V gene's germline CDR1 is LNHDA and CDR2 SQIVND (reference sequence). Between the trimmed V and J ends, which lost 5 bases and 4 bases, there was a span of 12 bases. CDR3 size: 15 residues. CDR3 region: CASSLTGTGANVLTF. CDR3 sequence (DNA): TGTGCCAGTAGTCTAACAGGGACCGGGGCCAACGTCCTGACTTTC. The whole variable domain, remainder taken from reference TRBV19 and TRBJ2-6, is DGGITQSPKYLFRKEGQNVTLSCEQNLNHDAMYWYRQDPGQGLRLIYYSQIVNDFQKGDIAEGYSVSREKKESFPLTVTSAQKNPTAFYLCASSLTGTGANVLTFGAGSRLTVL.

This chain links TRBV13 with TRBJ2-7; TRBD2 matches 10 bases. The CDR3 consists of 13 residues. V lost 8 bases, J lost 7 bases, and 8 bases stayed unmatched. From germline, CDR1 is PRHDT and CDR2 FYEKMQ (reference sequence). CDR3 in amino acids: CASRGLAVREQYF. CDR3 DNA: TGTGCCAGCCGAGGACTAGCGGTTAGGGAGCAGTACTTC.

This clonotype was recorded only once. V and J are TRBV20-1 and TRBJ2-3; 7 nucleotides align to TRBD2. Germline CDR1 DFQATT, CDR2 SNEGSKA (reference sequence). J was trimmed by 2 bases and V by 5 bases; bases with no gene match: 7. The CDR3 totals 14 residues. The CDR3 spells CSAPPGGLTDTQYF. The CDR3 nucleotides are TGCAGTGCTCCCCCGGGGGGTCTCACAGATACGCAGTATTTT.

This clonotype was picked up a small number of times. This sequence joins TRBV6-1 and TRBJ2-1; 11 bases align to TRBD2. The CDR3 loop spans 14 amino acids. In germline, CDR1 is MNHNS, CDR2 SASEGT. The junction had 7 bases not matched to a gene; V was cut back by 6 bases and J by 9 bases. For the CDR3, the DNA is TGTGCCAGCAGCTCACCGGGACTAGCGGCTGAGCAGTTCTTC. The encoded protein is CASSSPGLAAEQFF.

This chain's CDR3 is CASSLTRDGWIYEQYF. CDR3 in DNA: TGTGCCAGCAGTCTCACCCGGGACGGATGGATCTACGAGCAGTACTTC. J is TRBJ2-7 and V is TRBV27; D might be TRBD1 or TRBD2, each matching 5 bases. V lost 5 bases to trimming and J lost 3 bases, with 20 bases between them. Per germline, CDR1 MNHEY and CDR2 SMNVEV (reference sequence). The CDR3 runs to 16 residues.

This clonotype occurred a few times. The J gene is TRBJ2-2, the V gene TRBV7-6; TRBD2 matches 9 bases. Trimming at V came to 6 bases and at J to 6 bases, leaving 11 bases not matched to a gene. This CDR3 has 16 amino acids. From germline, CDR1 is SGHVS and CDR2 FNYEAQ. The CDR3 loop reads CASSPTGLAGAGELFF. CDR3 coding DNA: TGTGCCAGCAGTCCGACTGGGTTAGCGGGAGCCGGGGAGCTGTTTTTT.

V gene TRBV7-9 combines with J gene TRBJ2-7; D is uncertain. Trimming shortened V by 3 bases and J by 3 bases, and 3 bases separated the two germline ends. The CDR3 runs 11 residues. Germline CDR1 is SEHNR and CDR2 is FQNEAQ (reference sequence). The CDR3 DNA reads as TGTGCCAGCAGCTTTGTCTACGAGCAGTACTTC. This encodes CASSFVYEQYF.

CDR3 residues: CASSHHQAEAFF. The DNA of the CDR3 is TGCGCCAGCAGCCATCATCAGGCTGAAGCTTTCTTT. The chain links TRBV4-1 to TRBJ1-1; D uncertain. V gave up 3 bases and J gave up 6 bases, with 8 bases separating them. The CDR3 consists of 12 residues. The germline V gene has CDR1 MGHRA and CDR2 YSYEKL.

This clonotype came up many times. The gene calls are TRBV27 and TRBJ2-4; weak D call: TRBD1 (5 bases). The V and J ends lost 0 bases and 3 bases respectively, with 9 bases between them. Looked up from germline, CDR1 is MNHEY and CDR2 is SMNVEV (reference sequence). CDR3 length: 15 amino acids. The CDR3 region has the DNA TGTGCCAGCAGTTTATCAGGGGTGGGCAAAAACATTCAGTACTTC. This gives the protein CASSLSGVGKNIQYF.

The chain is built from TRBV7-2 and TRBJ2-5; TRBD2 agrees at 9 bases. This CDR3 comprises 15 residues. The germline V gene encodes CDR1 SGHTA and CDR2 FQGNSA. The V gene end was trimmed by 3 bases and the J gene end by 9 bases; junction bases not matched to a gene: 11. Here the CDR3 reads CASSFRREGLVAQYF. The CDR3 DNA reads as TGTGCCAGCAGCTTTAGGCGGGAGGGGCTGGTGGCCCAGTACTTC. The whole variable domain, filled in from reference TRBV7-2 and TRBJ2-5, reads GAGVSQSPSNKVTEKGKDVELRCDPISGHTALYWYRQSLGQGLEFLIYFQGNSAPDKSGLPSDRFSAERTGGSVSTLTIQRTQQEDSAVYLCASSFRREGLVAQYFGPGTRLLVL.

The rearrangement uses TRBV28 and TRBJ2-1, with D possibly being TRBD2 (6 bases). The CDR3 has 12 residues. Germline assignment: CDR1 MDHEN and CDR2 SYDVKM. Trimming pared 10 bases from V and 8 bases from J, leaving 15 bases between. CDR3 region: CATSRGLDEQFF. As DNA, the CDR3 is TGTGCCACCTCGCGGGGTCTCGATGAGCAGTTCTTC. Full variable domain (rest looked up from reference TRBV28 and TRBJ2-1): DVKVTQSSRYLVKRTGEKVFLECVQDMDHENMFWYRQDPGLGLRLIYFSYDVKMKEKGDIPEGYSVSREKKERFSLILESASTNQTSMYLCATSRGLDEQFFGPGTRLTVL.

CDR3 nucleotides: TGTGCCTGGAGTGTAGGGAGCGGTAGCTCCTACAATGAGCAGTTCTTC. This gives the protein CAWSVGSGSSYNEQFF. The chain has TRBV30 and TRBJ2-1; a weak D match, TRBD2 (5 bases). The CDR3 extends over 16 amino acids. The germline V and J ends were trimmed by 0 bases and 0 bases, with 12 bases remaining between them. Germline V CDR1 and CDR2: GTSNPN, SVGIG (reference sequence). Full variable domain (remainder filled in from reference TRBV30 and TRBJ2-1): SQTIHQWPATLVQPVGSPLSLECTVEGTSNPNLYWYRQAAGRGLQLLFYSVGIGQISSEVPQNLSASRPQDRQFILSSKKLLLSDSGFYLCAWSVGSGSSYNEQFFGPGTRLTVL.

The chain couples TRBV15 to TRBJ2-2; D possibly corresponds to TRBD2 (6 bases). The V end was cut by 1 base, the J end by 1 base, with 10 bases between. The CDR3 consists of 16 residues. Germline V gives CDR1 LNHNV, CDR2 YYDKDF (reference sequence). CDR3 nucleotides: TGTGCCACCAGCAGAGGACTAGGAAGGAACACCGGGGAGCTGTTTTTT. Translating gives CATSRGLGRNTGELFF.

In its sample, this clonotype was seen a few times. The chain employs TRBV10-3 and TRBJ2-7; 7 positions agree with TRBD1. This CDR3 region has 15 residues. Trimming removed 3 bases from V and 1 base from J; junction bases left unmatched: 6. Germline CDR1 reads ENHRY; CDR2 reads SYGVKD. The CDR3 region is CAISDRGSGSYEQYF. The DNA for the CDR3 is TGTGCCATCAGTGACAGGGGGTCAGGTTCCTACGAGCAGTACTTC.

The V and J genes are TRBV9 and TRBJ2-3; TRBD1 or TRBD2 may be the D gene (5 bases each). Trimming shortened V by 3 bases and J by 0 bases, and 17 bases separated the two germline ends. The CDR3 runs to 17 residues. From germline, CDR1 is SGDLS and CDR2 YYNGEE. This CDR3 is CASSEGRPQTSTDTQYF. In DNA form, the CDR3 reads TGTGCCAGCAGCGAGGGGAGACCCCAAACTAGCACAGATACGCAGTATTTT.

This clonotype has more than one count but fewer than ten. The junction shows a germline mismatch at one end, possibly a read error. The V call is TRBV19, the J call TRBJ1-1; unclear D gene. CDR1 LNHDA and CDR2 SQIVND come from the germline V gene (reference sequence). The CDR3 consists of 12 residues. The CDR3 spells CASSIGNTEAFF. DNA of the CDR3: TGTGCCAGTAGTATTGGGAACACTGAGGCTTTCTTT.

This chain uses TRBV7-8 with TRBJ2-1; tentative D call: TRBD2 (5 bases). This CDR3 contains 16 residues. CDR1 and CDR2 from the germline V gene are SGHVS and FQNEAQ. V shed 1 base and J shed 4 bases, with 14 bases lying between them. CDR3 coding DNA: TGTGCCAGCAGCTTAGTTAGGCTAGCTGTTTACAATGAGCAGTTCTTC. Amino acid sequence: CASSLVRLAVYNEQFF.

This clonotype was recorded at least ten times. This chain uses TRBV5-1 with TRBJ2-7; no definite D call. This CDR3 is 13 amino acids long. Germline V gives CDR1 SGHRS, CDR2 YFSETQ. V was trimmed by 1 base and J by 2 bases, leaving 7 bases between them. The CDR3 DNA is TGCGCCAGCAGCTTGCCAGGTACCTACGAGCAGTACTTC. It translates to CASSLPGTYEQYF.

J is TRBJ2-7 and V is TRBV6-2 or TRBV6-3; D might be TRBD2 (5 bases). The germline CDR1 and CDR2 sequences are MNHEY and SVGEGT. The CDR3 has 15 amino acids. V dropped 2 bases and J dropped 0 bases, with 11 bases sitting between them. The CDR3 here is CASSYGGWSSYEQYF. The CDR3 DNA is TGTGCCAGCAGTTACGGCGGGTGGAGCTCCTACGAGCAGTACTTC.

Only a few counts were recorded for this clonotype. The CDR3 DNA follows: TGTGCCAGCAGCGTGGGACAGGGGGACGAGCAGTACTTC. Its protein is CASSVGQGDEQYF. The chain uses TRBV7-3 and TRBJ2-7; 11 bases map to TRBD1. Trimming took 5 bases from V and 5 from J; bases not matched to a gene: 2. There are 13 residues in the CDR3. Germline-derived CDR1 and CDR2 are SGHTA and FQGTGA.